This T cell receptor beta chain appears in the sequencing data of a study of blood T cell repertoires in COVID-19. Study context: The samples span acute and convalescent COVID-19 from the United States, Italy and Spain. PBMCs, B-cell-depleted T cells, or T cells provided the cDNA or gDNA that made up the material.

Under the authors' procedure: Nucleated cell counts were estimated from reference gene primer amplification. The method was immunoSEQ multiplex PCR; TCRdb's version includes in-frame clones alone and lacks a portion of them. V and J calls and clone size are those listed in that table; D and trimming were worked out from the DNA. The top ten clones hold roughly 7.2% of a sample with 300,000 to 400,000 clones, 75% to 90% of them seen once. In germline, CDR1 is SGHTA, CDR2 FQGTGA. The CDR3 extends over 13 amino acids. Trimming at V came to 5 bases and at J to 6 bases, leaving 2 bases not matched to a gene. Recruited during active infection, patients (from Seattle) were subsequently followed longitudinally.

The chain joins TRBV7-3 to TRBJ2-1; TRBD1 aligns across 9 bases. The sequence was obtained from a woman aged 55-75 years with COVID-19, enrolled during active disease. Sequenced sample: peripheral blood. The CDR3 DNA sequence: TGTGCCAGCAGCCAGGACAGGGGCAATGAGCAGTTCTTC. Amino acid sequence: CASSQDRGNEQFF.